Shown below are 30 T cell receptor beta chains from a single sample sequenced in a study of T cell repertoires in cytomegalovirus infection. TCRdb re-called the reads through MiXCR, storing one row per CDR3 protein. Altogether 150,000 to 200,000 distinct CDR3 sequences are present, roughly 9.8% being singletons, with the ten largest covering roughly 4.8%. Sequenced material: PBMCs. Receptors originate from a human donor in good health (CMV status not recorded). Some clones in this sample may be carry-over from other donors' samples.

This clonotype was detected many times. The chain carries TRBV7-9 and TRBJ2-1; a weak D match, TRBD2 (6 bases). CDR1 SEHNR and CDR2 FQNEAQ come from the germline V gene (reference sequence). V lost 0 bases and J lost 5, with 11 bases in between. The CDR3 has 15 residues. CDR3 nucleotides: TGTGCCAGCAGCTTAGCGGCGGGGAAAGACAATGAGCAGTTCTTC. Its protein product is CASSLAAGKDNEQFF.

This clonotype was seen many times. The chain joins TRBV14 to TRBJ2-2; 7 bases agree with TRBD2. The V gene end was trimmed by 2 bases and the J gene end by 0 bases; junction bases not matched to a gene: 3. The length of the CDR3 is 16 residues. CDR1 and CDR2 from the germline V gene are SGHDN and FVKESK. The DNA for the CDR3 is TGTGCCAGCAGCCAACCGCTAGCGGCGAACACCGGGGAGCTGTTTTTT. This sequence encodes CASSQPLAANTGELFF.

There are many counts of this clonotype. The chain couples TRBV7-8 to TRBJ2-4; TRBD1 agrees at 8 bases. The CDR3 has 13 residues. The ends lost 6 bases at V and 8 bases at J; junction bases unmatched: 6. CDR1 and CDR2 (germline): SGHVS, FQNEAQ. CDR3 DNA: TGTGCCAGCAGTCGGACAGGGACGGACATTCAGTACTTC. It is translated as CASSRTGTDIQYF.

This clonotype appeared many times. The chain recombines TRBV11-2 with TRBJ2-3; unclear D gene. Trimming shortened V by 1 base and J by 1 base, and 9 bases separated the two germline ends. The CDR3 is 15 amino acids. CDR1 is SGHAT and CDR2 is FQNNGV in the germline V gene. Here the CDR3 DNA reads TGTGCCAGCAGCTTAGGGGGATGGGGCACAGATACGCAGTATTTT. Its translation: CASSLGGWGTDTQYF. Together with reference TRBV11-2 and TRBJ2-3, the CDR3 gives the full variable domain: EAGVAQSPRYKIIEKRQSVAFWCNPISGHATLYWYQQILGQGPKLLIQFQNNGVVDDSQLPKDRFSAERLKGVDSTLKIQPAKLEDSAVYLCASSLGGWGTDTQYFGPGTRLTVL.

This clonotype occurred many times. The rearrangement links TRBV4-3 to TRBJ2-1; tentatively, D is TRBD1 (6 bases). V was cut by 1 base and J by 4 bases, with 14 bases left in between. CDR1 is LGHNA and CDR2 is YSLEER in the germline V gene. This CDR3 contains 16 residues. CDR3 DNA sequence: TGCGCCAGCAGCCAAGCCGGCAGGGGTAGATACAATGAGCAGTTCTTC. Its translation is CASSQAGRGRYNEQFF.

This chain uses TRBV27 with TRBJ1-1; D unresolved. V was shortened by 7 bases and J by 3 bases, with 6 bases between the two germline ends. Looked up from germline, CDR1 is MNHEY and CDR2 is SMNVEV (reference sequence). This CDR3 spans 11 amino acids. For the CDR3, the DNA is TGTGCCAGCATAGGATACACTGAAGCTTTCTTT. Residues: CASIGYTEAFF.

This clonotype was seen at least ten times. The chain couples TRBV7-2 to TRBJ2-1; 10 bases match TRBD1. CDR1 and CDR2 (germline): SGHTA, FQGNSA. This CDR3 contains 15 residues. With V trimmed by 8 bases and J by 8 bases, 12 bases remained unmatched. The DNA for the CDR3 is TGTGCCAGCGTTCTCCGGGACAGGGGTTATCATGAGCAGTTCTTC. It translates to CASVLRDRGYHEQFF.

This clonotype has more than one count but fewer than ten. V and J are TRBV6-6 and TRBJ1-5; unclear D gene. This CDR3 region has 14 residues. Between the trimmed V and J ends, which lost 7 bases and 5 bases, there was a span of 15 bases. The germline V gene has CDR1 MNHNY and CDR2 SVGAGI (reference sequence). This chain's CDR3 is CASNLLNGDQPQHF. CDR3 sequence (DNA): TGTGCCAGCAACCTCTTAAACGGTGATCAGCCCCAGCATTTT.

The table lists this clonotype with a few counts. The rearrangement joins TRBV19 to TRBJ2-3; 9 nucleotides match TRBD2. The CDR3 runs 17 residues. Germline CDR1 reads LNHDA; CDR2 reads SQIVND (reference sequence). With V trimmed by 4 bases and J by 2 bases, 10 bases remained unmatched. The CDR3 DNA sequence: TGTGCCAGTAGTACGACGCTTCTAGCGGGGATCACAGATACGCAGTATTTT. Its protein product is CASSTTLLAGITDTQYF.

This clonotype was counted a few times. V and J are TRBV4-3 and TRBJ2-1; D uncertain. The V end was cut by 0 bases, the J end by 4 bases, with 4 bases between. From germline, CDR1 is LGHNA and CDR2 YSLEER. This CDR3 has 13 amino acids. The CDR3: CASSQEEYNEQFF. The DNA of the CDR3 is TGCGCCAGCAGCCAAGAAGAGTACAATGAGCAGTTCTTC.

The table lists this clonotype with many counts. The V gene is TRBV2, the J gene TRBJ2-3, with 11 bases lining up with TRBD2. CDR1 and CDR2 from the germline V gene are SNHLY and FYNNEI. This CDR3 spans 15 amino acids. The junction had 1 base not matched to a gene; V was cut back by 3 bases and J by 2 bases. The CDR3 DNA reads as TGTGCCAGCAGTGAGACTAGCGGGGACACAGATACGCAGTATTTT. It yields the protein CASSETSGDTDTQYF.

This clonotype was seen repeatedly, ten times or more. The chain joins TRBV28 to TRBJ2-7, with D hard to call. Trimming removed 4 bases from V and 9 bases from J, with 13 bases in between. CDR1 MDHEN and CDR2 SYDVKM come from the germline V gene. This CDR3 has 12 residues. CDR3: CASSSLSVVQYF. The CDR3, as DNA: TGTGCCAGCAGTTCGTTGAGCGTGGTGCAGTACTTC.

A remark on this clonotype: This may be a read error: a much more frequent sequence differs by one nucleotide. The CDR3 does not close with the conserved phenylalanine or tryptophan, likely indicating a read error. The CDR3 loop is CASSLSLQQTQYS. CDR3 bases: TGTGCCAGCAGTCTATCCCTCCAACAGACCCAGTACTCC. The chain couples TRBV6-6 to TRBJ2-5; D is unresolved. Germline loops: CDR1 MNHNY, CDR2 SVGAGI (reference sequence). The CDR3 consists of 13 residues.

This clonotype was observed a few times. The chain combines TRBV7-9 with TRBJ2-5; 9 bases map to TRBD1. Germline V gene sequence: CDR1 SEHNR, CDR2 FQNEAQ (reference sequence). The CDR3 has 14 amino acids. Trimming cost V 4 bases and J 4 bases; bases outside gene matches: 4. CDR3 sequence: CASSWRTGAETQYF. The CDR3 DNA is TGTGCCAGCAGCTGGAGGACAGGGGCAGAGACCCAGTACTTC.

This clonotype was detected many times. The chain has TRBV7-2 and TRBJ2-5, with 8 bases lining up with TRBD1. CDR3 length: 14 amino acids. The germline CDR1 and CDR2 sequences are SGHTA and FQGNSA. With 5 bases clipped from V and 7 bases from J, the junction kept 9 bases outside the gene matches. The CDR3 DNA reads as TGTGCCAGCAGCACCACAGGGGGAGAAACGACCCAGTACTTC. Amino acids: CASSTTGGETTQYF. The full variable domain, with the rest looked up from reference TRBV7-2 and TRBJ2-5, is GAGVSQSPSNKVTEKGKDVELRCDPISGHTALYWYRQSLGQGLEFLIYFQGNSAPDKSGLPSDRFSAERTGGSVSTLTIQRTQQEDSAVYLCASSTTGGETTQYFGPGTRLLVL.

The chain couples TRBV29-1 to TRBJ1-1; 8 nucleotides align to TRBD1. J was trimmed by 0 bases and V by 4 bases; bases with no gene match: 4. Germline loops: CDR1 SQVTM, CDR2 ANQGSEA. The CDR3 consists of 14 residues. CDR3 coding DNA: TGCAGCGTTGCCGAGACAGGGGTGAACACTGAAGCTTTCTTT. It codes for CSVAETGVNTEAFF.

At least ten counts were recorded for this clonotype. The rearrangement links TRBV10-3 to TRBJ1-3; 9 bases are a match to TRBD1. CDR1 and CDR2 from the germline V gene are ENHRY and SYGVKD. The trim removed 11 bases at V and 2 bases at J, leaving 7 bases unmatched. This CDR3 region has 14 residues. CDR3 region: CASTGGAAGNTIYF. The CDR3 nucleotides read TGTGCCTCAACAGGGGGCGCAGCTGGAAACACCATATATTTT.

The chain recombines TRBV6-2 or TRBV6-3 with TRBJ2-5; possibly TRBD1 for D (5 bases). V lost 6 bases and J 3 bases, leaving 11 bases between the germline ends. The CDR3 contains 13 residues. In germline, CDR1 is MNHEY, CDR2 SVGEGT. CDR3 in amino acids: CASRATAKETQYF. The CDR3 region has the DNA TGTGCCAGCAGGGCGACAGCCAAAGAGACCCAGTACTTC.

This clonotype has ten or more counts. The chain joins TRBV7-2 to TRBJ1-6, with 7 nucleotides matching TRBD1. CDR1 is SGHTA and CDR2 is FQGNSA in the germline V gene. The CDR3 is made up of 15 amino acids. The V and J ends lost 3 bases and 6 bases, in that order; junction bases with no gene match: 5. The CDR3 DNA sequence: TGTGCCAGCAGCTTTAACAGGGGATCTAATTCACCCCTCCACTTT. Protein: CASSFNRGSNSPLHF.

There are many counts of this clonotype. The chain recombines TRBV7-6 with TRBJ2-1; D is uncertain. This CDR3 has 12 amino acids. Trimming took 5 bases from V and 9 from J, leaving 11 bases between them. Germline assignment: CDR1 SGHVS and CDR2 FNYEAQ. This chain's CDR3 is CASSHIWGEQFF. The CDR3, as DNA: TGTGCCAGCAGCCACATATGGGGTGAGCAGTTCTTC.

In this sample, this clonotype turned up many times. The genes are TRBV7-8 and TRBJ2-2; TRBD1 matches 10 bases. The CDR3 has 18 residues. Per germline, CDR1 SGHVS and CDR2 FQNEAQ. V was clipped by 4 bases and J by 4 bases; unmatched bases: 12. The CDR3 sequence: CASSSRRTGGQFTGELFF. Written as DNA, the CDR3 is TGTGCCAGCAGCTCCCGCCGGACAGGGGGGCAGTTCACCGGGGAGCTGTTTTTT.

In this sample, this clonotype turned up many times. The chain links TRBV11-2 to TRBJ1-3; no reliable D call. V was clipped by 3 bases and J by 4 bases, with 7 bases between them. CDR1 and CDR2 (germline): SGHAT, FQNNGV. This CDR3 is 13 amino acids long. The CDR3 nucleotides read TGTGCCAGCAGCTTTGATCCGGGAAACACCATATATTTT. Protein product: CASSFDPGNTIYF.

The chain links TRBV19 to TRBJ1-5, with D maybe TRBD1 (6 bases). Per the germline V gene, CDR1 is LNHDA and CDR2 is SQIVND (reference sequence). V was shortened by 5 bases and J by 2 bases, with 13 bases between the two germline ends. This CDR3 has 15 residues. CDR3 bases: TGTGCCAGTAGTCCACAGGGTGTCGGCAATCAGCCCCAGCATTTT. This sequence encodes CASSPQGVGNQPQHF.

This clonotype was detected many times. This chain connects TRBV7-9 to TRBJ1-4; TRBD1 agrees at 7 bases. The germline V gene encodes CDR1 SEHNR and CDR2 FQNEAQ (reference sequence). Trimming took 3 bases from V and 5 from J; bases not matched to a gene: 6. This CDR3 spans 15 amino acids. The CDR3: CASSFGDSKNEKLFF. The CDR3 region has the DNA TGTGCCAGCAGCTTTGGGGACAGCAAAAATGAAAAACTGTTTTTT.

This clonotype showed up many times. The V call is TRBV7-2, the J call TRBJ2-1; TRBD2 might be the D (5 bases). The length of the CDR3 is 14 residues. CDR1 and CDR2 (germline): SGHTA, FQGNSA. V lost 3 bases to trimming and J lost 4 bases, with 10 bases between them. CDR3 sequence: CASSFHGMYNEQFF. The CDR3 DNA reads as TGTGCCAGCAGCTTTCACGGGATGTACAATGAGCAGTTCTTC. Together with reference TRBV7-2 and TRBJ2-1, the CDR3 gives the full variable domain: GAGVSQSPSNKVTEKGKDVELRCDPISGHTALYWYRQSLGQGLEFLIYFQGNSAPDKSGLPSDRFSAERTGGSVSTLTIQRTQQEDSAVYLCASSFHGMYNEQFFGPGTRLTVL.

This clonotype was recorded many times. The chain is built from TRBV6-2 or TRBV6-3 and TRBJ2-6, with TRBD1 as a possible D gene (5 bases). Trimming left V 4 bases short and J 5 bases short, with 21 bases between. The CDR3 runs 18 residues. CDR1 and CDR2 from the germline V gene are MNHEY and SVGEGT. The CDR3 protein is CASSFTGGSWAWANVLTF. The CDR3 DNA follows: TGTGCCAGCAGTTTCACAGGTGGCAGTTGGGCTTGGGCCAACGTCCTGACTTTC.

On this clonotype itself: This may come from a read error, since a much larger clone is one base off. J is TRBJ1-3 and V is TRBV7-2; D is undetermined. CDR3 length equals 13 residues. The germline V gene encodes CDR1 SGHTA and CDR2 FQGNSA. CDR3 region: CANSLEGLDTIYF. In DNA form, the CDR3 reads TGTGCCAACAGCTTAGAAGGGTTGGACACCATATATTTT.

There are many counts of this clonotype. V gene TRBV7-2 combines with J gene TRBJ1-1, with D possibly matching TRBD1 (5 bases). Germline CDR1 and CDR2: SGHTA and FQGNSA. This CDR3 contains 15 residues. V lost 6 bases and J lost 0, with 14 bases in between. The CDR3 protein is CASRPLGTVNTEAFF. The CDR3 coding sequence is TGTGCCAGCAGGCCTCTAGGGACCGTGAACACTGAAGCTTTCTTT.

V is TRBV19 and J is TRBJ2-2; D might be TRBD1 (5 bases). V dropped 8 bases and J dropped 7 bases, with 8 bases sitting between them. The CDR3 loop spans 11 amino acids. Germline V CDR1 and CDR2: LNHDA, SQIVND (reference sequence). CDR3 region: CASSGFGELFF. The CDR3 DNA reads TGTGCCAGTTCAGGGTTCGGGGAGCTGTTTTTT.

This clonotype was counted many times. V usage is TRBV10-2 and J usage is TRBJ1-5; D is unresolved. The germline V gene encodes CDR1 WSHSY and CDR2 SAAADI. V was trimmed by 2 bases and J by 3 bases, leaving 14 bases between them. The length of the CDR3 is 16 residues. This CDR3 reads CASSEGGVGNNQPQHF. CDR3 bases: TGCGCCAGCAGTGAGGGCGGGGTCGGAAACAATCAGCCCCAGCATTTT.